These T cell receptor beta chains were read from a single sample in a study of blood T cell repertoires in COVID-19. Sequencing was performed with immunoSEQ multiplex PCR; in TCRdb, only in-frame clones are kept and a portion is missing. The sample carries 250,000 to 350,000 clones, around 88% recorded once. Material: peripheral blood. The receptors derive from a woman in her fifties or sixties with acute or convalescent COVID-19. Both conserved end residues are part of each CDR3. The D gene is left open where the match is weak. Only part of the rows carry a size: once, few, many, or a class if the clone is expanded.

>TRBV3-1/TRBV3-2|TRBJ1-2|.|once
TGTGCCAGCAGGCAGGGACAATATGGCTACACCTTC
CASRQGQYGYTF
>TRBV24-1|TRBJ2-3|.|once
TGTGCCACCAGTGATCGTACAGGGTGGGGCACAGATACGCAGTATTTT
CATSDRTGWGTDTQYF
>TRBV9|TRBJ1-2|.|.
TGTGCCAGCAGCTCCCAGGGGACACAAGGCTACACCTTC
CASSSQGTQGYTF
>TRBV18|TRBJ2-5|.|.
TGTGCCAGCTCACTGGGACTGCGGGAGACCCAGTACTTC
CASSLGLRETQYF
>TRBV28|TRBJ2-7|TRBD2|.
TGTGCCAGCCAGGGACTAGCGGGCCTCGGCCACGAGCAGTACTTC
CASQGLAGLGHEQYF
>TRBV19|TRBJ1-2|TRBD1|.
TGTGCCAGTACTCTCCTACAGGGGGCGGGTGGCTACACCTTC
CASTLLQGAGGYTF
>TRBV11-2|TRBJ1-2|.|.
TGTGCCAGCAGCTTAGGGGTCGGGTTTGGCTACACCTTC
CASSLGVGFGYTF
>TRBV19|TRBJ2-3|TRBD2|.
TGTGCCAGTAGTATACAGGGGACTAGCGGAGATACGCAGTATTTT
CASSIQGTSGDTQYF
>TRBV28|TRBJ1-3|.|once
TGTGCCAGCAGTCCGGGACAAGGTTACTCTGGAAACACCATATATTTT
CASSPGQGYSGNTIYF
>TRBV5-8|TRBJ1-1|TRBD1|.
TGTGCCAGCAGCTTGGTTAGTCTAGAAGGGACAGACAACACTGAAGCTTTCTTT
CASSLVSLEGTDNTEAFF
>TRBV19|TRBJ2-2|TRBD2|.
TGTGCCAGTAGTACCCCTAGCGGGAACACCGGGGAGCTGTTTTTT
CASSTPSGNTGELFF